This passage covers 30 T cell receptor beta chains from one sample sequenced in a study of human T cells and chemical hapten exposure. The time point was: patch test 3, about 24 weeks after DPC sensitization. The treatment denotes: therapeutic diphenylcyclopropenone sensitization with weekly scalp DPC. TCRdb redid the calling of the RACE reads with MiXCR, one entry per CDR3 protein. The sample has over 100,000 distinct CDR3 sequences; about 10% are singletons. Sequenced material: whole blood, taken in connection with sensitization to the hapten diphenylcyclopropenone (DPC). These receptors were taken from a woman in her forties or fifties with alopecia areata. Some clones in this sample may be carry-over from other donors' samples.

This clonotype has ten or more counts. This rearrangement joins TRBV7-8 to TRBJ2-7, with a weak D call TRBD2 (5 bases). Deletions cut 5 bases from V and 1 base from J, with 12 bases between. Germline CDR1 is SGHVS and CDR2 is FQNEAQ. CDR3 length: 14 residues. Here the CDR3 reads CASSPGLISYEQYF. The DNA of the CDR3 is TGTGCCAGCAGCCCAGGACTGATATCCTACGAGCAGTACTTC.

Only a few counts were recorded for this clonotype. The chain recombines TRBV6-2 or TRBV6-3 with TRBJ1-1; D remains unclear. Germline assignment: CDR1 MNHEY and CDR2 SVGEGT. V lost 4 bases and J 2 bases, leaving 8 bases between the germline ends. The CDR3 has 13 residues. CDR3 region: CASSFLRNTEAFF. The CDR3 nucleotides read TGTGCCAGCAGTTTTCTGCGTAACACTGAAGCTTTCTTT.

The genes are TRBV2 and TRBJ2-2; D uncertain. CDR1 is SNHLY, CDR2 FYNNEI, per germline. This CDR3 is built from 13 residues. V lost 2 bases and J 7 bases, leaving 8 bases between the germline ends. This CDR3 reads CASSESDLGELFF. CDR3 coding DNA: TGTGCCAGCAGTGAATCGGACCTCGGGGAGCTGTTTTTT.

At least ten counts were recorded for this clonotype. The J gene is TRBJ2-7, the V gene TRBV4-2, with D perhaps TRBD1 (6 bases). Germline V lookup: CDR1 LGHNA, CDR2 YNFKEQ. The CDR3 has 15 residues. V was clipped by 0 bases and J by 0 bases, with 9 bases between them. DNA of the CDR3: TGTGCCAGCAGCCAAGACGAGGACAGCTCCTACGAGCAGTACTTC. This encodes CASSQDEDSSYEQYF.

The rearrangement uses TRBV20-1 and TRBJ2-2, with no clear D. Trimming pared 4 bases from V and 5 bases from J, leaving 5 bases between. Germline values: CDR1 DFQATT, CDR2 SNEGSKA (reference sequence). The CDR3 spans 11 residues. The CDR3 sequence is CSAICTGELFF. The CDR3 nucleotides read TGCAGTGCTATCTGTACCGGGGAGCTGTTTTTT.

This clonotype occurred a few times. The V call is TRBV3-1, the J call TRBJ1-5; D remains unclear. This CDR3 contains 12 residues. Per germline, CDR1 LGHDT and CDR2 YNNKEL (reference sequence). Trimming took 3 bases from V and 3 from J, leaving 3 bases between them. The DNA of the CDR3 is TGTGCCAGCAGCCAGAACAATCAGCCCCAGCATTTT. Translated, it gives CASSQNNQPQHF.

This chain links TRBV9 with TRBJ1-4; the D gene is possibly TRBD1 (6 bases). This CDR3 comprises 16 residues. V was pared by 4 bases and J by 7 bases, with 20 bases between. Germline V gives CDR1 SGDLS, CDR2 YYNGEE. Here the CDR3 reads CASSTRTGTRGEKLFF. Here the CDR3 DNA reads TGTGCCAGCAGCACCCGGACCGGGACAAGGGGTGAAAAACTGTTTTTT. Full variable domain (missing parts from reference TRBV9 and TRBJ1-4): DSGVTQTPKHLITATGQRVTLRCSPRSGDLSVYWYQQSLDQGLQFLIQYYNGEERAKGNILERFSAQQFPDLHSELNLSSLELGDSALYFCASSTRTGTRGEKLFFGSGTQLSVL.

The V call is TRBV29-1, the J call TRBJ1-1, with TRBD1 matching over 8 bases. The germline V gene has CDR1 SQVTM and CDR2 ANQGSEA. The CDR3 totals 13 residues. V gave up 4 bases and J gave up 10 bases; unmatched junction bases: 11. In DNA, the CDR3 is TGCAGCGTTGTGGCAGGGGGCGAGAGAGGAGCTTTCTTT. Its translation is CSVVAGGERGAFF.

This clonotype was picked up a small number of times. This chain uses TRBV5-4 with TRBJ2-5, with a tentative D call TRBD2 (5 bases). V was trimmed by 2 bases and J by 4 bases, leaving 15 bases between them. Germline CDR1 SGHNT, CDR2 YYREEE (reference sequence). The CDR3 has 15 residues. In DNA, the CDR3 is TGTGCCAGCAGCTTACTAGACCTGAACGGAGAGACCCAGTACTTC. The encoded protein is CASSLLDLNGETQYF.

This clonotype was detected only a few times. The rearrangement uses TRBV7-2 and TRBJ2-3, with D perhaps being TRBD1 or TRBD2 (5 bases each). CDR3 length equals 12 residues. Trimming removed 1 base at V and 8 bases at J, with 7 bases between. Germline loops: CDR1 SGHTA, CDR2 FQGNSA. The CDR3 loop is CASSLEGTTQYF. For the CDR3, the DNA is TGTGCCAGCAGCTTAGAAGGGACTACGCAGTATTTT.

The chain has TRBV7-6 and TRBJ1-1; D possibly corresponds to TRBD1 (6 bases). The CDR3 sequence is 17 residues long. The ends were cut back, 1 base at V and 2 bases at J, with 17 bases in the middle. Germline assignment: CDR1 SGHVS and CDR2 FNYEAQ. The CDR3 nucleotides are TGTGCCAGCAGCTTAGGGGGGGCGGGAGGGGCAAACACTGAAGCTTTCTTT. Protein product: CASSLGGAGGANTEAFF.

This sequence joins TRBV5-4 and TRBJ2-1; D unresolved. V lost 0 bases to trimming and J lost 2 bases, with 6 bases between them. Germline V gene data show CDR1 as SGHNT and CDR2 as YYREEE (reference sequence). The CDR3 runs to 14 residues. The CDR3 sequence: CASSLVGPYNEQFF. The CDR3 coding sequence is TGTGCCAGCAGCTTGGTAGGCCCCTACAATGAGCAGTTCTTC.

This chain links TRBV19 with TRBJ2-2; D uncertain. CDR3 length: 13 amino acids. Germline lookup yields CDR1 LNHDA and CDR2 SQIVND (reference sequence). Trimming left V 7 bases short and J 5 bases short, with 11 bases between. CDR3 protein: CASTARRTGELFF. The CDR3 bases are TGTGCCAGTACAGCCCGACGGACCGGGGAGCTGTTTTTT. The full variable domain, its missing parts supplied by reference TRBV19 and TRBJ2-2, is DGGITQSPKYLFRKEGQNVTLSCEQNLNHDAMYWYRQDPGQGLRLIYYSQIVNDFQKGDIAEGYSVSREKKESFPLTVTSAQKNPTAFYLCASTARRTGELFFGEGSRLTVL.

The CDR3 nucleotides are TGCGCCAGCAGCCAAGTAGGAGGGGGCATCTATGGCTACACCTTC. This gives the protein CASSQVGGGIYGYTF. This sequence joins TRBV4-1 and TRBJ1-2; 7 nucleotides match TRBD1. The J segment lost 4 bases and the V segment lost 1 base, leaving 6 bases of the junction unmatched. CDR1 is MGHRA, CDR2 YSYEKL, per germline. The CDR3 has 15 amino acids.

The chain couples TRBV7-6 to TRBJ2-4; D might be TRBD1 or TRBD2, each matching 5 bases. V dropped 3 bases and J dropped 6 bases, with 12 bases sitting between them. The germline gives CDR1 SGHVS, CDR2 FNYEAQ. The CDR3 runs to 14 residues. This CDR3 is CASSLAAGGNIQYF. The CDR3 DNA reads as TGTGCCAGCAGCTTGGCCGCTGGGGGAAACATTCAGTACTTC.

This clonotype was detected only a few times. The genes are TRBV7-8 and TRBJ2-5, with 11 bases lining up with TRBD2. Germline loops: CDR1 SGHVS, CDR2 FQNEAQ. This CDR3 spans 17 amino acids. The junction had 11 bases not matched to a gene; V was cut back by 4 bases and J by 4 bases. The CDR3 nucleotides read TGTGCCAGCAGCTCGAGACTAGCGGGATTGAAGAGAGAGACCCAGTACTTC. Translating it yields CASSSRLAGLKRETQYF. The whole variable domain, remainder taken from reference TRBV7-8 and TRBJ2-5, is GAGVSQSPRYKVAKRGQDVALRCDPISGHVSLFWYQQALGQGPEFLTYFQNEAQLDKSGLPSDRFFAERPEGSVSTLKIQRTQQEDSAVYLCASSSRLAGLKRETQYFGPGTRLLVL.

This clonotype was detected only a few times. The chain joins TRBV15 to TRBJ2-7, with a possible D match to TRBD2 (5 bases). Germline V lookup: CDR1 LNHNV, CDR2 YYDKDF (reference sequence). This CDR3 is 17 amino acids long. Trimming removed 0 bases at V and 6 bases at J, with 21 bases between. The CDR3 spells CATSRDPLSGGMGEQYF. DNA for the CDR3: TGTGCCACCAGCAGAGATCCCCTTTCTGGAGGTATGGGCGAGCAGTACTTC.

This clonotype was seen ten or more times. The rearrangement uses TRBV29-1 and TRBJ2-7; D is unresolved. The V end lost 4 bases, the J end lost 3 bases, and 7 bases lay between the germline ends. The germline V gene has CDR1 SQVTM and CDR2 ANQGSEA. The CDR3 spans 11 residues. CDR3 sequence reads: CSVASGYEQYF. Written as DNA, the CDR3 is TGCAGCGTTGCGTCCGGCTACGAGCAGTACTTC.

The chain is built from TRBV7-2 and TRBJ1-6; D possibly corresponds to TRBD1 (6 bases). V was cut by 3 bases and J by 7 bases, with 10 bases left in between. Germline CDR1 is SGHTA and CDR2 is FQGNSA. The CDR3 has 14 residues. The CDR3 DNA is TGTGCCAGCAGCTTGCTAGGGGGGAATTCACCCCTCCACTTT. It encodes CASSLLGGNSPLHF. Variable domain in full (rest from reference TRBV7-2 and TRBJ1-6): GAGVSQSPSNKVTEKGKDVELRCDPISGHTALYWYRQSLGQGLEFLIYFQGNSAPDKSGLPSDRFSAERTGGSVSTLTIQRTQQEDSAVYLCASSLLGGNSPLHFGNGTRLTVT.

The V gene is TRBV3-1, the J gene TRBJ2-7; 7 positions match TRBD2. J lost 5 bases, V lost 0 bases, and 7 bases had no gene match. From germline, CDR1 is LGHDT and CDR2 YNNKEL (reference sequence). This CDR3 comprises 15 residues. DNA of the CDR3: TGTGCCAGCAGCCAAGAGGTGCCTGCGGGGGACGAGCAGTACTTC. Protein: CASSQEVPAGDEQYF.

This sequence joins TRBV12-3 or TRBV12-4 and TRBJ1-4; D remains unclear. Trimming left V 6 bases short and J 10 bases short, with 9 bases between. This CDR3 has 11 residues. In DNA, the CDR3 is TGTGCCAGCAGCCCCCCGGGAAAACTGTTTTTT. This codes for CASSPPGKLFF.

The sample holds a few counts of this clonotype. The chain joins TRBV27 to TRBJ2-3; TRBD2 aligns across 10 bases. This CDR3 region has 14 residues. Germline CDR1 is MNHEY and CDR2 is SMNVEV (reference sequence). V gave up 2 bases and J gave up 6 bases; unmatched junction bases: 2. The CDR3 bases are TGTGCCAGCAGTTTACTAGCGGGAGTGGATACGCAGTATTTT. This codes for CASSLLAGVDTQYF.

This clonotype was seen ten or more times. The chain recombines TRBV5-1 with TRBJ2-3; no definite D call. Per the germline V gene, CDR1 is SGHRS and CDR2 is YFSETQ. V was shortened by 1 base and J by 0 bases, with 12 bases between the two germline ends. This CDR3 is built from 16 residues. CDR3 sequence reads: CASSLSLPSSTDTQYF. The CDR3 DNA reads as TGCGCCAGCAGCTTGTCGCTACCCTCTAGCACAGATACGCAGTATTTT.

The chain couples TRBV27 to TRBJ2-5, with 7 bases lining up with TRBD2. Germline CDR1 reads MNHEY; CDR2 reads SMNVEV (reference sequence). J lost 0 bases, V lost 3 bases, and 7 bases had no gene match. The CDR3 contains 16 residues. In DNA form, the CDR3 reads TGTGCCAGCAGTTTTCTGGTAGCGGGTTACCAAGAGACCCAGTACTTC. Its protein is CASSFLVAGYQETQYF.

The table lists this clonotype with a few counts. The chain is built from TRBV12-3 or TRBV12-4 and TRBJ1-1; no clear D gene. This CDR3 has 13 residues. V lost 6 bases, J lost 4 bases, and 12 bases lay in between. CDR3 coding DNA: TGTGCCAGCAGCCTTGGTTTTGCCACTGAAGCTTTCTTT. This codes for CASSLGFATEAFF.

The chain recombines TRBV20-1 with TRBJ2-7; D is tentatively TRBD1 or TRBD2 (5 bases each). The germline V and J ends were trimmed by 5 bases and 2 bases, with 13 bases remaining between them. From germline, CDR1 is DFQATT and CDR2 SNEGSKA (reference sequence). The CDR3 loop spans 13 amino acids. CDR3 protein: CSAHSGRAYEQYF. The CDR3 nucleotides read TGCAGTGCTCACTCGGGACGTGCCTACGAGCAGTACTTC.

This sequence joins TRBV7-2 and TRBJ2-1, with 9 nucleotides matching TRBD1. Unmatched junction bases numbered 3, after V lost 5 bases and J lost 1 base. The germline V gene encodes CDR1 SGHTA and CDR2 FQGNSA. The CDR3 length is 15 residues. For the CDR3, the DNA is TGTGCCAGCAGCCCCGACAGGGGGTCCTACAATGAGCAGTTCTTC. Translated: CASSPDRGSYNEQFF.

The CDR3 DNA reads TGTGCCAGCACCTTATACAGGGGGCACACTGAAGCTTTCTTT. It specifies CASTLYRGHTEAFF. This chain connects TRBV27 to TRBJ1-1; 9 nucleotides align to TRBD1. V was pared by 7 bases and J by 3 bases, with 6 bases of the junction left unmatched. CDR1 is MNHEY, CDR2 SMNVEV, per germline (reference sequence). The CDR3 sequence is 14 residues long.

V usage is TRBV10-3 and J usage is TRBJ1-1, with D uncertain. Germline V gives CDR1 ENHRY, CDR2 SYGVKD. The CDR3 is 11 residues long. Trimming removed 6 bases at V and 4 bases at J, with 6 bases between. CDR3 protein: CAISPGTEAFF. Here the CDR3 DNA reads TGTGCCATCAGCCCGGGCACTGAAGCTTTCTTT.

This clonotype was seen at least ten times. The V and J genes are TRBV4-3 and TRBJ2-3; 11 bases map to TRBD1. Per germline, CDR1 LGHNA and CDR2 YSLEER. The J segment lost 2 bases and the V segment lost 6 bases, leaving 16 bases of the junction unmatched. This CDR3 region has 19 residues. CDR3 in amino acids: CASRWNKIGDRGFTDTQYF. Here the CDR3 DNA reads TGCGCCAGCAGGTGGAACAAGATCGGGGACAGGGGGTTCACAGATACGCAGTATTTT.